This T cell receptor beta chain was found in a study of cytotoxic CD8 clonotypes in ibrutinib-treated CLL. In the case of this clone: Its antigen is not known.

J was trimmed by 2 bases and V by 6 bases; bases with no gene match: 5. The CDR3 runs to 15 residues. Germline assignment: CDR1 LNHDA and CDR2 SQIVND (reference sequence). The study, taken as a whole, reports: Circulating CD8+ T-cell counts were tracked by baseline clonality, which exceeded that of age-matched healthy donors.

TCRdb's copy holds only in-frame clones and misses some; the assay was immunoSEQ multiplex PCR. The sample gives tens of thousands of clones, 50% to 70% of which show up once; 20% to 30% is in the top ten. The receptor was isolated from a human donor with chronic lymphocytic leukemia. This specimen consisted of PBMCs, obtained at disease progression, from a patient treated with ibrutinib. The chain carries TRBV19 and TRBJ2-3; 10 nucleotides match TRBD2. The CDR3 region has the DNA TGTGCCAGTAGCCGGACTAGCGGATACACAGATACGCAGTATTTT. It is translated as CASSRTSGYTDTQYF.